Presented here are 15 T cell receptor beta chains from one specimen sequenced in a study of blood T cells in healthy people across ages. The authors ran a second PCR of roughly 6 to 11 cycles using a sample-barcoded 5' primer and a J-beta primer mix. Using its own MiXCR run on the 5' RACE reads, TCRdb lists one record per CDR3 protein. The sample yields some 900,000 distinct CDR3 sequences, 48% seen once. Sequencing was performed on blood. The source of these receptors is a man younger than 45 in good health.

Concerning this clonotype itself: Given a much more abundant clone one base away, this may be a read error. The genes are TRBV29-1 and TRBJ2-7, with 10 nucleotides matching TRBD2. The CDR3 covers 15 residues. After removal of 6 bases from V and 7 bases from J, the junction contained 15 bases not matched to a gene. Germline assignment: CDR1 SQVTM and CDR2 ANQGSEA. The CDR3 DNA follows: TGCAGCGTCTTTCCACCTAGCGGGGGTTACAATGAGCAGTACTTC. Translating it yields CSVFPPSGGYNEQYF.

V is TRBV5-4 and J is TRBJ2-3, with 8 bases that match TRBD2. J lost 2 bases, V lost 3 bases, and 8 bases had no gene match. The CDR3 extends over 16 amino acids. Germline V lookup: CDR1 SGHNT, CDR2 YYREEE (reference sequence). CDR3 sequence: CASSSAGTRNTDTQYF. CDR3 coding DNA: TGTGCCAGCAGCTCGGCCGGGACTAGAAACACAGATACGCAGTATTTT.

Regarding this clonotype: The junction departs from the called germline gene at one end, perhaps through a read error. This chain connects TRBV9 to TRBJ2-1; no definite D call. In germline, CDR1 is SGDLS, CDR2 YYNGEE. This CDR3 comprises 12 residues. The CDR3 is CPSSVEVGRQFF. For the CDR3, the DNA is TGTCCCAGCAGCGTAGAAGTGGGTAGGCAGTTCTTC.

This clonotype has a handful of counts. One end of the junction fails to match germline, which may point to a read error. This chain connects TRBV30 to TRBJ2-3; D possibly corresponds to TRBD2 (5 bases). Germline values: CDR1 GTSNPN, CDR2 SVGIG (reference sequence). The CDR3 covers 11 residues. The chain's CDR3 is CAGSVRTEKYF. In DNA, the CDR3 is TGTGCCGGGAGTGTCAGGACTGAGAAGTATTTT.

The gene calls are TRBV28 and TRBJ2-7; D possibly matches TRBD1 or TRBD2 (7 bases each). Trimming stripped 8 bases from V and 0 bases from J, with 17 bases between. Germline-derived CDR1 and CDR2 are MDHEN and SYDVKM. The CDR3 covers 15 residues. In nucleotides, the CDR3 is TGTGCCAGCGTCAGGGGGGGGCCTCTCTCCTACGAGCAGTACTTC. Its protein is CASVRGGPLSYEQYF.

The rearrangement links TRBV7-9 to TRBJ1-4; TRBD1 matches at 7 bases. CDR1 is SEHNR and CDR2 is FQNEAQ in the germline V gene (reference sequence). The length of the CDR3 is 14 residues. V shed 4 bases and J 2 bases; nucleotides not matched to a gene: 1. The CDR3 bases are TGTGCCAGCAGCTCGGGACAGACTAATGAAAAACTGTTTTTT. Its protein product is CASSSGQTNEKLFF.

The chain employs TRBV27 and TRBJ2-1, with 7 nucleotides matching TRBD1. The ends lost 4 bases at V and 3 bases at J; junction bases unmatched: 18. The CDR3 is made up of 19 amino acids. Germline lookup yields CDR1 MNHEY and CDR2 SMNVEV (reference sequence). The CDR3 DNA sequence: TGTGCCAGCAGTTCTTATCCGGGACAGATCATCACAAACTACAATGAGCAGTTCTTC. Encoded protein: CASSSYPGQIITNYNEQFF.

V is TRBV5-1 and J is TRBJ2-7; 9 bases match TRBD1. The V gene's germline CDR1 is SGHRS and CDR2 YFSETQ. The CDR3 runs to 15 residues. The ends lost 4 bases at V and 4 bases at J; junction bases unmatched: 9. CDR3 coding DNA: TGCGCCAGCAGCCTTCGTGGGACAGGGTTATACGAGCAGTACTTC. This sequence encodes CASSLRGTGLYEQYF. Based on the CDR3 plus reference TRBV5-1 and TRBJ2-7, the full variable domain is KAGVTQTPRYLIKTRGQQVTLSCSPISGHRSVSWYQQTPGQGLQFLFEYFSETQRNKGNFPGRFSGRQFSNSRSEMNVSTLELGDSALYLCASSLRGTGLYEQYFGPGTRLTVT.

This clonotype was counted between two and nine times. The CDR3 sequence is CASSPFRAGQETQYF. Written as DNA, the CDR3 is TGTGCCAGCAGTCCCTTTCGTGCGGGGCAAGAGACCCAGTACTTC. V gene TRBV6-5 combines with J gene TRBJ2-5; weak D call: TRBD2 (6 bases). This CDR3 contains 15 residues. The V and J ends lost 5 bases and 2 bases respectively, with 15 bases between them. Germline V gene lookup returns CDR1 MNHEY and CDR2 SVGAGI.

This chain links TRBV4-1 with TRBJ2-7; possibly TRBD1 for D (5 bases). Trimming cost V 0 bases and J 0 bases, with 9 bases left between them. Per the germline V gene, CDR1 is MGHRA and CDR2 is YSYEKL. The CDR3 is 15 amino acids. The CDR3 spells CASSQERQSSYEQYF. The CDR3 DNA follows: TGCGCCAGCAGCCAAGAGAGACAGAGCTCCTACGAGCAGTACTTC.

The CDR3 protein is CASSSGSSVTEQFF. The CDR3 DNA reads as TGTGCCAGCAGTAGCGGGAGTAGCGTCACTGAGCAGTTCTTC. V is TRBV12-3 or TRBV12-4 and J is TRBJ2-1, with 8 bases that match TRBD2. The CDR3 runs 14 residues. Trimming removed 5 bases from V and 9 bases from J; junction bases left unmatched: 9.

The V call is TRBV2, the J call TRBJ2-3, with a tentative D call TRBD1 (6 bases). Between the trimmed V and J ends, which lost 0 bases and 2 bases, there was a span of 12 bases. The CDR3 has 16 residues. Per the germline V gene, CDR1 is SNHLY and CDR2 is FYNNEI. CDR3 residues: CASSEAQGPHTDTQYF. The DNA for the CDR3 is TGTGCCAGCAGTGAAGCGCAGGGGCCACACACAGATACGCAGTATTTT.

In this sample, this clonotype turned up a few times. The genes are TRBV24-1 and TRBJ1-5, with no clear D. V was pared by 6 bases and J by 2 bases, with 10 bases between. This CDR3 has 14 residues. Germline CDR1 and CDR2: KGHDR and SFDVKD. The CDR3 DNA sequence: TGTGCCACCAGTCCCGGGTCAGGCAATCAGCCCCAGCATTTT. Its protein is CATSPGSGNQPQHF.

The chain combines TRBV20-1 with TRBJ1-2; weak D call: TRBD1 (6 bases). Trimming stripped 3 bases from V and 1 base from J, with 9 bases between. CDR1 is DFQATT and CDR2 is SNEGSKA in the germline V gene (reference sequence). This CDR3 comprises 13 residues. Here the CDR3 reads CSASPRGNYGYTF. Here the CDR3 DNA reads TGCAGTGCTAGCCCCAGGGGTAACTATGGCTACACCTTC.

The CDR3 here is CSVAGQNNEQFF. CDR3 nucleotide sequence: TGCAGCGTTGCGGGACAGAACAATGAGCAGTTCTTC. The rearrangement links TRBV29-1 to TRBJ2-1, with 7 bases fitting TRBD1. J was trimmed by 5 bases and V by 4 bases; bases with no gene match: 2. Germline V gene sequence: CDR1 SQVTM, CDR2 ANQGSEA. The CDR3 is 12 residues long.